Listed here are 24 T cell receptor beta chains from one sample, sequenced in a study of shared clonotypes between healthy human individuals. Only in-frame clones appear in the TCRdb table, and some are missing; sequencing was by immunoSEQ multiplex PCR. Of some 2.1 million clones in the sample, over 85% were seen once. Terminally differentiated effector memory CD45RA+ cells were excluded from the naive CD8 cells, which were CD45RO-negative and positively selected for CCR7. The specimen was naive CD8+ T cells from PBMCs. These receptors were taken from a man younger than 30 in good health. Some clones in this sample may be carry-over from other donors' samples.

This clone was observed once. This sequence joins TRBV10-3 and TRBJ2-7; TRBD2 matches at 10 bases. V was clipped by 7 bases and J by 7 bases; unmatched bases: 25. The germline CDR1 and CDR2 sequences are ENHRY and SYGVKD. The CDR3 covers 19 residues. The CDR3 reads CAIKNVSSGSGGFSGEQYF. CDR3 DNA sequence: TGTGCCATCAAAAACGTGTCTAGCGGGAGTGGTGGGTTCTCGGGGGAGCAGTACTTC.

V gene TRBV4-1 combines with J gene TRBJ2-7, with 7 nucleotides matching TRBD1. V lost 7 bases and J lost 7; bases outside the gene matches: 22. Germline-derived CDR1 and CDR2 are MGHRA and YSYEKL. This CDR3 has 17 amino acids. This CDR3 is CASTSRFRYRGLGEQYF. CDR3 nucleotides: TGCGCCAGCACATCTCGTTTTCGTTACAGGGGATTGGGAGAGCAGTACTTC.

The chain employs TRBV9 and TRBJ1-2; a weak D match, TRBD1 (6 bases). V was clipped by 1 base and J by 6 bases, with 16 bases between them. The CDR3 sequence is 15 residues long. The V gene's germline CDR1 is SGDLS and CDR2 YYNGEE. The CDR3 DNA reads as TGTGCCAGCAGCGTAAATCGGGGGGCCCTCCATGGCTACACCTTC. Translation gives CASSVNRGALHGYTF.

With regard to this clone: Other DNA sequences from this sample encode an identical CDR3 as well. The chain couples TRBV9 to TRBJ2-7; D is possibly TRBD2 (5 bases). V shed 0 bases and J shed 7 bases, with 11 bases lying between them. This CDR3 comprises 13 residues. CDR1 and CDR2 from the germline V gene are SGDLS and YYNGEE. The CDR3 DNA reads TGTGCCAGCAGCGTAGTTGGGAGAGGAGAGCAGTACTTC. It yields the protein CASSVVGRGEQYF.

The chain links TRBV4-3 to TRBJ1-1; a possible D gene is TRBD1 (5 bases). The CDR3 contains 13 residues. The germline V and J ends were trimmed by 1 base and 5 bases, with 8 bases remaining between them. Germline V gene lookup returns CDR1 LGHNA and CDR2 YSLEER. Written as DNA, the CDR3 is TGCGCCAGCAGCCAAGCCCACAGGACTGAAGCTTTCTTT. As protein: CASSQAHRTEAFF.

Concerning this clone itself: The junction differs from germline at one of its ends, possibly a read error. At the DNA level, this CDR3 is encoded by other sequences in the same sample as well. This rearrangement joins TRBV19 to TRBJ2-3; perhaps TRBD2 as D (6 bases). This CDR3 region has 12 residues. CDR1 and CDR2 (germline): LNHDA, SQIVND (reference sequence). The CDR3 nucleotides read TGTGCCAGTAGCGGGAGCACGGATACGCAGTATTTT. Translated, it gives CASSGSTDTQYF. Complete variable domain (other parts from reference TRBV19 and TRBJ2-3): DGGITQSPKYLFRKEGQNVTLSCEQNLNHDAMYWYRQDPGQGLRLIYYSQIVNDFQKGDIAEGYSVSREKKESFPLTVTSAQKNPTAFYLCASSGSTDTQYFGPGTRLTVL.

The rearrangement joins TRBV7-3 to TRBJ1-1; D not certain. The CDR3 runs to 15 residues. CDR1 and CDR2 from the germline V gene are SGHTA and FQGTGA. V was clipped by 5 bases and J by 3 bases, with 16 bases between them. This CDR3 is CASSPDGSGYTEAFF. The CDR3 coding sequence is TGTGCCAGCAGCCCGGACGGTTCCGGGTACACTGAAGCTTTCTTT.

In its sample, this clone was seen once. This rearrangement joins TRBV7-3 to TRBJ2-2; D is perhaps TRBD1 (6 bases). Germline V gene sequence: CDR1 SGHTA, CDR2 FQGTGA. V was clipped by 5 bases and J by 4 bases, with 11 bases between them. The CDR3 loop spans 14 amino acids. CDR3 in amino acids: CASSATGFTGELFF. The CDR3 DNA reads TGTGCCAGCAGCGCTACAGGGTTCACCGGGGAGCTGTTTTTT.

CDR3 residues: CASSIFSQSGYGYTF. The CDR3 nucleotides read TGTGCCAGTAGTATATTCTCCCAGAGCGGATATGGCTACACCTTC. The chain recombines TRBV19 with TRBJ1-2; D gene ambiguous. This CDR3 has 15 amino acids. Germline CDR1 and CDR2: LNHDA and SQIVND (reference sequence). V dropped 2 bases and J dropped 5 bases, with 15 bases sitting between them.

This chain connects TRBV7-2 to TRBJ2-7; 7 positions agree with TRBD2. The CDR3 consists of 17 residues. V gave up 1 base and J gave up 6 bases; unmatched junction bases: 15. Germline-derived CDR1 and CDR2 are SGHTA and FQGNSA. This chain's CDR3 is CASSLVAGVPGGVEQYF. The CDR3, as DNA: TGTGCCAGCAGCTTAGTTGCGGGGGTTCCCGGAGGTGTCGAGCAGTACTTC.

On this clone itself: One end of the junction is discordant with germline, which a read error may explain. The chain couples TRBV6-6 to TRBJ2-1, with 10 bases fitting TRBD2. Germline values: CDR1 MNHNY, CDR2 SVGAGI (reference sequence). The CDR3 is 16 amino acids. The CDR3 protein is CASSYQGLAFDNEQFF. In DNA, the CDR3 is TGTGCAAGCAGTTACCAGGGACTAGCGTTTGACAATGAGCAGTTCTTC.

The J gene is TRBJ1-4, the V gene TRBV9, with 7 positions matching TRBD1. Per the germline V gene, CDR1 is SGDLS and CDR2 is YYNGEE. The ends lost 3 bases at V and 1 base at J; junction bases unmatched: 6. CDR3 size: 16 residues. This chain's CDR3 is CASSASPGGTNEKLFF. The CDR3 DNA reads TGTGCCAGCAGCGCCTCTCCAGGGGGAACTAATGAAAAACTGTTTTTT.

This chain links TRBV11-2 with TRBJ2-2; 10 bases match TRBD2. Trimming took 1 base from V and 4 from J; bases not matched to a gene: 3. CDR1 and CDR2 from the germline V gene are SGHAT and FQNNGV. CDR3 length equals 16 residues. The CDR3 DNA is TGTGCCAGCAGCTTAGTCAGCGGGAGGGGCACCGGGGAGCTGTTTTTT. It codes for CASSLVSGRGTGELFF.

This chain links TRBV2 with TRBJ2-3; D is perhaps TRBD1 or TRBD2 (5 bases each). This CDR3 has 15 amino acids. Per germline, CDR1 SNHLY and CDR2 FYNNEI. The germline V and J ends were trimmed by 4 bases and 7 bases, with 18 bases remaining between them. CDR3 region: CASSASGTRANTQYF. The CDR3 DNA reads as TGTGCCAGCAGTGCCTCCGGGACCAGGGCAAATACGCAGTATTTT.

The genes are TRBV11-2 and TRBJ1-5; D gene unclear. This CDR3 comprises 16 residues. Germline-derived CDR1 and CDR2 are SGHAT and FQNNGV. V lost 1 base, J lost 1 base, and 11 bases lay in between. CDR3: CASSLVLDCSNQPQHF. As DNA, the CDR3 is TGTGCCAGCAGCTTAGTCTTAGACTGCAGCAATCAGCCCCAGCATTTT. Combining the CDR3 with reference TRBV11-2 and TRBJ1-5 gives the whole variable domain EAGVAQSPRYKIIEKRQSVAFWCNPISGHATLYWYQQILGQGPKLLIQFQNNGVVDDSQLPKDRFSAERLKGVDSTLKIQPAKLEDSAVYLCASSLVLDCSNQPQHFGDGTRLSIL.

The chain carries TRBV9 and TRBJ2-7; 9 bases map to TRBD1. Losses at the gene ends were 0 bases for V and 5 bases for J; bases not matched to a gene: 12. Germline V gene sequence: CDR1 SGDLS, CDR2 YYNGEE. This CDR3 spans 17 amino acids. The CDR3 DNA sequence: TGTGCCAGCAGCGTAGGCTTTTATCCGGGACAGGGAGACGAGCAGTACTTC. It translates to CASSVGFYPGQGDEQYF.

The chain has TRBV28 and TRBJ2-2; no firm D call. V was pared by 8 bases and J by 5 bases, with 9 bases between. CDR3 length equals 12 residues. In germline, CDR1 is MDHEN, CDR2 SYDVKM. This CDR3 reads CASLQVTGELFF. The CDR3 nucleotides are TGTGCCAGCCTTCAGGTGACCGGGGAGCTGTTTTTT.

This clone was counted a single time. The chain uses TRBV27 and TRBJ2-3; the D gene is possibly TRBD2 (7 bases). The germline gives CDR1 MNHEY, CDR2 SMNVEV (reference sequence). The CDR3 extends over 19 amino acids. Trimming left V 6 bases short and J 6 bases short, with 31 bases between. The CDR3: CASSPPGRGREMGLDTQYF. The DNA of the CDR3 is TGTGCCAGCAGCCCCCCGGGCCGGGGGCGGGAGATGGGTTTGGATACGCAGTATTTT.

The J gene is TRBJ1-2, the V gene TRBV4-1; TRBD1 matches at 7 bases. With V trimmed by 2 bases and J by 6 bases, 9 bases remained unmatched. Per the germline V gene, CDR1 is MGHRA and CDR2 is YSYEKL. CDR3 length: 15 amino acids. CDR3 in DNA: TGCGCCAGCAGCCAATTGGTAGACAGGGCCGATGGCTACACCTTC. This translates into CASSQLVDRADGYTF.

This chain joins TRBV7-9 and TRBJ2-5; 8 positions match TRBD1. The CDR3 runs to 14 residues. Trimming took 5 bases from V and 3 from J; bases not matched to a gene: 5. Looked up from germline, CDR1 is SEHNR and CDR2 is FQNEAQ (reference sequence). CDR3 loop: CASSAYRGKETQYF. The DNA of the CDR3 is TGTGCCAGCAGCGCATACAGGGGGAAAGAGACCCAGTACTTC.

V gene TRBV4-2 combines with J gene TRBJ2-7; D remains ambiguous. Germline loops: CDR1 LGHNA, CDR2 YNFKEQ. The CDR3 consists of 15 residues. Trimming removed 4 bases at V and 3 bases at J, with 16 bases between. The CDR3 sequence is CASSPTVSVNYEQYF. CDR3 sequence (DNA): TGTGCCAGCAGCCCGACTGTTTCGGTAAACTACGAGCAGTACTTC.

The V gene is TRBV27, the J gene TRBJ2-7; TRBD1 aligns across 7 bases. The V segment lost 5 bases and the J segment 1 base; nucleotides outside the gene matches: 11. CDR3 length equals 16 residues. CDR1 and CDR2 from the germline V gene are MNHEY and SMNVEV (reference sequence). In DNA, the CDR3 is TGTGCCAGCAGTCCGTCGACAGGGACGATTTCCTACGAGCAGTACTTC. The encoded protein is CASSPSTGTISYEQYF.

Concerning this clone: The sample holds other DNA sequences that translate to the same CDR3. The chain recombines TRBV28 with TRBJ2-5, with 8 positions matching TRBD1. J was trimmed by 3 bases and V by 5 bases; bases with no gene match: 2. This CDR3 is built from 13 residues. Per the germline V gene, CDR1 is MDHEN and CDR2 is SYDVKM. The CDR3 DNA follows: TGTGCCAGCAGTCTGGACAGGGAAGAGACCCAGTACTTC. This translates into CASSLDREETQYF.

This rearrangement joins TRBV6-5 to TRBJ1-5; the D is unclear. The germline CDR1 and CDR2 sequences are MNHEY and SVGAGI. The CDR3 extends over 13 amino acids. V was trimmed by 2 bases and J by 6 bases, leaving 8 bases between them. CDR3 residues: CASSYNWGQPQHF. The CDR3 DNA is TGTGCCAGCAGTTACAATTGGGGTCAGCCCCAGCATTTT.